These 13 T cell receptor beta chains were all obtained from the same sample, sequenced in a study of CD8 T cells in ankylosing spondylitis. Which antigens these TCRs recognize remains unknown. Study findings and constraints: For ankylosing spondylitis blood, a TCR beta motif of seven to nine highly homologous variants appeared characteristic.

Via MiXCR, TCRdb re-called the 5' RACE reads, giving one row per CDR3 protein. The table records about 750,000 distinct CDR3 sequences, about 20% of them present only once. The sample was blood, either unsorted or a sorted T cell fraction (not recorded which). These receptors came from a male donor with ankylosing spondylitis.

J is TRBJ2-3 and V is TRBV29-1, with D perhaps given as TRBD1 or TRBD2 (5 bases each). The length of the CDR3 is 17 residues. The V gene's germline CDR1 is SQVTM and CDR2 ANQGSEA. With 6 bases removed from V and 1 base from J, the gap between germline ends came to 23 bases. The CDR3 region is CSVVAGTKGLGTDTQYF. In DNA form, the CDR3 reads TGCAGCGTAGTTGCCGGGACCAAAGGGTTGGGCACAGATACGCAGTATTTT.

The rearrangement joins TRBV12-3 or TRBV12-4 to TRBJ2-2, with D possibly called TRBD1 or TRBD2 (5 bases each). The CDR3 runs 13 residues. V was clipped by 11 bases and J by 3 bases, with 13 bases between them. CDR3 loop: CACQGADTGELFF. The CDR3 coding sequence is TGTGCCTGCCAGGGAGCGGACACCGGGGAGCTGTTTTTT.

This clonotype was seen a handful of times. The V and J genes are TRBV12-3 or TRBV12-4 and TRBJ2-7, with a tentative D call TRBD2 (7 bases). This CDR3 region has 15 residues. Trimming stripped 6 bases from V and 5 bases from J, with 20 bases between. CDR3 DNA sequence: TGTGCCAGCAGCGCGAGGGAGGGGGGGCGGCACGAGCAGTACTTC. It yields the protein CASSAREGGRHEQYF.

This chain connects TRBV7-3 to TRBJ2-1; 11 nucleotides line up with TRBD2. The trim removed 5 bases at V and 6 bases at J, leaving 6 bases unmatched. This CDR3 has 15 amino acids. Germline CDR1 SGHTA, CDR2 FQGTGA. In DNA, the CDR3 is TGTGCCAGCAGCCCTAGCGGGGGGCGGATCAATGAGCAGTTCTTC. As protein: CASSPSGGRINEQFF.

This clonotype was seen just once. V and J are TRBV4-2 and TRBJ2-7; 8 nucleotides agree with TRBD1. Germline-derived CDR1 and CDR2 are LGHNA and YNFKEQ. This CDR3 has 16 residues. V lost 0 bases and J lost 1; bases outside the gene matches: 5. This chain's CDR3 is CASSQEQGVGSYEQYF. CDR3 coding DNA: TGTGCCAGCAGCCAAGAACAGGGGGTAGGGTCCTACGAGCAGTACTTC.

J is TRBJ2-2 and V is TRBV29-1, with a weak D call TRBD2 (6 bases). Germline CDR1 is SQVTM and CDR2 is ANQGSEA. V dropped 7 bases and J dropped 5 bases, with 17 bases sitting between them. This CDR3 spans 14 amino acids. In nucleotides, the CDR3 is TGCAGCGCAAAAACCGGGACTCAAACCGGGGAGCTGTTTTTT. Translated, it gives CSAKTGTQTGELFF.

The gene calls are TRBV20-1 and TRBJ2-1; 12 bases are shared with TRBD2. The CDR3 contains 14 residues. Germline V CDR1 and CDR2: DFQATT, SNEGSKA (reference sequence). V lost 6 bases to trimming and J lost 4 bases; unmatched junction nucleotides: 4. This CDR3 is CSATTSGRYNEQFF. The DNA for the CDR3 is TGCAGTGCAACGACTAGCGGGAGATACAATGAGCAGTTCTTC.

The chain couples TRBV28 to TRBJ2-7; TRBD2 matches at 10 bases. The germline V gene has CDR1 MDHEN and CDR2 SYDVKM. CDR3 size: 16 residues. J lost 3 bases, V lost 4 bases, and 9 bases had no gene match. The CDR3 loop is CASSSPPSGRIYEQYF. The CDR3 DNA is TGTGCCAGCAGTTCTCCCCCTAGCGGGAGAATCTACGAGCAGTACTTC.

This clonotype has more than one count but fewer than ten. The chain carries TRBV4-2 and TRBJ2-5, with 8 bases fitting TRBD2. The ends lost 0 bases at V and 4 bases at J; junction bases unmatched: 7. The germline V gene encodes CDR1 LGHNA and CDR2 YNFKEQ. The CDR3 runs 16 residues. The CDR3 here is CASSQDYTGGPETQYF. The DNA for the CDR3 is TGTGCCAGCAGCCAAGATTACACGGGGGGGCCAGAGACCCAGTACTTC.

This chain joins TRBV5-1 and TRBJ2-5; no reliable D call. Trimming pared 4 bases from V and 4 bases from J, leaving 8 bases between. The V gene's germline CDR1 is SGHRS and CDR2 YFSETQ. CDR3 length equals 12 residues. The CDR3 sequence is CASSEDAETQYF. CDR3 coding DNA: TGCGCCAGCAGCGAAGATGCAGAGACCCAGTACTTC.

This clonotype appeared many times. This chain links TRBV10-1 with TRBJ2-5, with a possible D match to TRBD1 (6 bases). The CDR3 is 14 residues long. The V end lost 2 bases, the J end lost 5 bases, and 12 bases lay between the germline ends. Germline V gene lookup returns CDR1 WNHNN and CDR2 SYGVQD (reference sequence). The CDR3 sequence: CASSEKQGTETQYF. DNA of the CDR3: TGCGCCAGCAGTGAGAAACAGGGCACGGAGACCCAGTACTTC.

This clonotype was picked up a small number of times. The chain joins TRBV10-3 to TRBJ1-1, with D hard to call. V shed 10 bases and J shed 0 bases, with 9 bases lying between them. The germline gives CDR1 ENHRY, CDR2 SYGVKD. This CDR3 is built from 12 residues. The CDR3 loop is CATGEMNTEAFF. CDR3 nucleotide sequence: TGTGCCACGGGTGAAATGAACACTGAAGCTTTCTTT.

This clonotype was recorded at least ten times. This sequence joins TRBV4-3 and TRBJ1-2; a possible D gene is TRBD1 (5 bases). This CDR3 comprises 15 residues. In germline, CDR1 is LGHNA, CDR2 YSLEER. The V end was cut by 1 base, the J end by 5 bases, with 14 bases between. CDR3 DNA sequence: TGCGCCAGCAGCCAAGTCTTAGACAGCACTTATGGCTACACCTTC. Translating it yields CASSQVLDSTYGYTF.